This T cell receptor (beta chain) came from a study of shared clonotypes between healthy human individuals. Study conclusions and caveats: Among the subsets, naive ones generally showed larger estimated richness than memory ones. Among several donors, about 5% of naive CD4 clonotypes were found in common. Clonotypes which were not shared had lower generation probabilities than clonotypes that all four donors shared.

The CDR3 is 13 amino acids. The junction had 4 bases not matched to a gene; V was cut back by 8 bases and J by 3 bases. Germline V CDR1 and CDR2: LNHDA, SQIVND (reference sequence). Template for every sorted-subset replicate PCR totaled approximately 200 ng DNA, around 32,000 T cell genomes. Here immunoSEQ multiplex PCR was the method, and the copy in TCRdb shows in-frame clones only, minus some. There are millions of clones in the sample; about 92% occur only once, and 0.39% lies in the top ten. A word on this clone: Its antigen is currently unknown.

Sequencing used naive CD4+ T cells from PBMCs. Sample subset: CD45RA+ positively selected. This TCR came from a man younger than 35 in good health. Some clones in this sample may be carry-over from other donors' samples. The chain employs TRBV19 and TRBJ1-5; 7 bases map to TRBD1. CDR3 sequence: CASADRSNQPQHF. The CDR3 DNA follows: TGTGCCAGTGCGGACAGGTCCAATCAGCCCCAGCATTTT.